The present T cell receptor beta chain was sequenced within a study of blood T cell repertoires in COVID-19 (dated by TCRdb to the early 2020s). For context, the study as a whole: Samples from collaborators originated in the United States, Italy and Spain and spanned both the acute and convalescent phases of COVID-19. Sample metadata almost always included a de-identified subject ID, COVID-19 status, age in years and sex. Samples came from the ongoing ImmuneRACE study (first 160 participants) plus 1,254 subjects from 6 global collaborators. The dataset comprised deeply sampled blood TCRbeta repertoires from subjects exposed to, actively infected with, or recovered from COVID-19. Where available, HLA class I and class II types were taken from metadata supplied by the sample provider and were not determined by assay-based typing. The prospective study material was composed of cDNA or gDNA derived from T cells, B-cell-depleted T cells, or PBMCs. The repertoires were made available in a free public database intended to serve as a resource for research on the immune response to SARS-CoV-2. On the study overall, not on this receptor specifically: Clinical and demographic metadata were provided uncurated, with the amount varying by source and participant.

TCRbeta CDR3 regions were amplified from genomic DNA by means of the immunoSEQ Assay, a bias-controlled multiplex PCR. The original pipeline was this. Nucleated cell counts per sample were estimated from amplification of reference gene primers within the assay. To quantify the absolute abundance of each unique TCRbeta CDR3 rearrangement, sequence reads were collapsed and filtered. For each sample, productive Simpson clonality was calculated by taking the square root of Simpson's diversity index across productive rearrangements. Not all clones reach the TCRdb copy of this immuneACCESS table, which keeps in-frame sequences only. Checked studies attribute under half of the gap to unresolved V genes and leave the rest unexplained. The V and J calls and clone size are taken from that table; D and trimming were inferred from the DNA. For this sample the table gives roughly 40,000 clones, of which 85% to 90% were detected only once. Of the sample, approximately 20% falls within the top ten clones.

A remark on this clone: Its recognized antigen is unknown. The input lacks base qualities; no much larger clone sits a single base away.

The collaborating institutions used their own protocols to collect whole blood in K2EDTA tubes. Collaborator samples were shipped for TCRbeta analysis as frozen whole blood, isolated PBMCs, or DNA extracted from either sample type. Here V drops 3 bases and J drops 4 bases, and the junction holds 7 bases not matched to any gene. Measured from the cysteine to the phenylalanine, the CDR3 is 15 residues long. The sequence is cut down to CDR3 DNA, 45 bases in frame from base 1. The germline V gene sets CDR1 to SNHLY and CDR2 to FYNNEI. The sample comprised peripheral blood. The chain joins TRBV2 to TRBJ2-7, with 9 bases matching TRBD1. The source of this sequence is a man aged 50 to 59 in a cohort sampled during active COVID-19. Here is the DNA: TGTGCCAGCAGTGATACGGACAGGGGAGTTTACGAGCAGTACTTC. It specifies CASSDTDRGVYEQYF.